This T cell receptor beta chain was found in a study of T cell responses to AZD1222 COVID-19 vaccine. Findings and limits, study-wide: Spike-wide vaccine-associated CD4 TCRs dominated at 160-218 and 743-854. Donors were largely white British and mainly female; clonal diversity was possibly underestimated. Spike-specific TCR depth and breadth grew after two AZD1222 doses. Reports say nearly half of spike-specific TCRs go after unmutated variant regions.

Sequenced by immunoSEQ multiplex PCR; TCRdb stores in-frame clones only, minus some. There are about 59,000 clones in the sample; nearly 90% occur only once, and over 5% lies in the top ten. This clone was counted a single time. Its antigen remains unknown. V dropped 4 bases and J dropped 6; count of bases not matched to a gene: 9. CDR3 length equals 16 residues. Germline V gene lookup returns CDR1 MNHEY and CDR2 SMNVEV (reference sequence). The chain couples TRBV27 to TRBJ1-6; 7 bases map to TRBD1. The sequence derives from an adult who received the AZD1222 COVID-19 vaccine. The sample in question was peripheral blood, obtained 28 days after the second AZD1222 dose. In nucleotides, the CDR3 is TGTGCCAGCAGTTCCCCCGGAGGGGGCAGTAATTCACCCCTCCACTTT. It translates to CASSSPGGGSNSPLHF.